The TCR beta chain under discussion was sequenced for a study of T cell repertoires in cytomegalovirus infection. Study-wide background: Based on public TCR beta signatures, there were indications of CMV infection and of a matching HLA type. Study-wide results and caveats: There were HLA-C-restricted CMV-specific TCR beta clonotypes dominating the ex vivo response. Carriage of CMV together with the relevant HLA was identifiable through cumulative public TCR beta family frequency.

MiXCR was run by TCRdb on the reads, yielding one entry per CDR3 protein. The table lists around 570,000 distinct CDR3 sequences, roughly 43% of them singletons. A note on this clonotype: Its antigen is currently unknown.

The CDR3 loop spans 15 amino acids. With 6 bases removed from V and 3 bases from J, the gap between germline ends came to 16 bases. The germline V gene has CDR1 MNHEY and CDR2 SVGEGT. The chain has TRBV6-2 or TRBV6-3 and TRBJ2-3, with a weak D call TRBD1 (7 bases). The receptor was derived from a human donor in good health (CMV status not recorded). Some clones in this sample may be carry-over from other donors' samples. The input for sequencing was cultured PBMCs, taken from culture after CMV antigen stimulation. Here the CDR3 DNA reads TGTGCCAGCAGGACCAGACAGGGACTGACAGATACGCAGTATTTT. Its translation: CASRTRQGLTDTQYF.